The rows below give T cell receptor beta chains drawn from one sample of a study of blood T cells in healthy people across ages. A single record per CDR3 protein comes from TCRdb applying MiXCR to the 5' RACE reads. The table has 1.5 million to 2 million distinct CDR3 sequences, 30% to 35% seen once. Sequenced input: blood. The receptors were sampled from a woman in her thirties in good health. Each CDR3 is given with its conserved first and last residue. The order of the fields is clone size, D gene, V gene, J gene, CDR3 DNA, CDR3 protein. The D gene is left open where the match is weak. The size field is filled for only some rows; it gives once, few, many or a size class.

.	TRBD2	TRBV28	TRBJ2-7	TGTGCCAGCAGTCTAAGATCTAGCGGGGACTCCTACGAGCAGTACTTC	CASSLRSSGDSYEQYF
few	.	TRBV2	TRBJ2-1	TGTGCCAGCAAAAAGGCGGGATCGGATGAGCAGTTCTTC	CASKKAGSDEQFF
few	.	TRBV10-3	TRBJ2-2	TGTGCCATCAGTGACAGGTTCGGGGAGCTGTTTTTT	CAISDRFGELFF
many	TRBD2	TRBV10-3	TRBJ2-1	TGTGCCATCTCGGGGGAGGGCCTCAATGAGCAGTTCTTC	CAISGEGLNEQFF
many	.	TRBV7-8	TRBJ2-1	TGTGCCAGCAGCTTGGATGAGCAGTTCTTC	CASSLDEQFF
.	.	TRBV29-1	TRBJ1-4	TGCAGCGTTTTACAGGAGGGGGGAAAACTGTTTTTT	CSVLQEGGKLFF
few	TRBD2	TRBV7-9	TRBJ2-5	TGTGCCAGCAGATCTGGGACTAGCGGGTACCAAGAGACCCAGTACTTC	CASRSGTSGYQETQYF
.	TRBD2	TRBV4-1	TRBJ2-7	TGCGCCAGCAGCCTAAGGACTAGCGGGGGGCCCATCTACGAGCAGTACTTC	CASSLRTSGGPIYEQYF
many	.	TRBV4-1	TRBJ2-5	TGCGCCAGCAGCCCGGACTTTAAGACCCAGTACTTC	CASSPDFKTQYF
.	TRBD2	TRBV9	TRBJ2-5	TGTGCCAGCAGCCCCCAGCGGGAGGGCCTGAATGAGCAGTACTTC	CASSPQREGLNEQYF
few	.	TRBV4-1	TRBJ2-5	TGCGCCTGCAGCCTCCGGGACCCCTGGGAGACCCAGTACTTC	CACSLRDPWETQYF
.	TRBD1	TRBV27	TRBJ2-5	TGTGCCAGCAGTTTATCAACAGGGGAACTCCAAGAGACCCAGTACTTC	CASSLSTGELQETQYF
few	TRBD2	TRBV5-1	TRBJ2-3	TGCGCCAGCAGCTTGGGACTAGCGGAGACAGATACGCAGTATTTT	CASSLGLAETDTQYF
.	TRBD1	TRBV5-1	TRBJ2-7	TGCGCCAGCAGAAAACCGGGACAGGGGGCCTACGAGCAGTACTTC	CASRKPGQGAYEQYF
.	.	TRBV20-1	TRBJ1-2	TGCAGTGCTAGCCCGAGAGGGAACTATGGCTACACCTTC	CSASPRGNYGYTF
.	.	TRBV2	TRBJ2-7	TGTGCCAGCAGTGAAGCCCCTTGGAGCTACGAGCAGTACTTC	CASSEAPWSYEQYF
few	TRBD1	TRBV10-3	TRBJ1-6	TGTGCCACAGGACAGGGCAATAATTCACCCCTCCACTTT	CATGQGNNSPLHF
many	TRBD1	TRBV11-2	TRBJ2-3	TGTGCCAGCAGCTTTGGACAGGCTAGCACAGATACGCAGTATTTT	CASSFGQASTDTQYF
.	TRBD2	TRBV11-3	TRBJ2-1	TGTGCCAGCAGCTTAGGGGGCGGGGGTCCATCCTACAATGAGCAGTTCTTC	CASSLGGGGPSYNEQFF
few	TRBD2	TRBV9	TRBJ2-3	TGTGCCAGCAGCGTACGGCGGGAGGGCGAAGATACGCAGTATTTT	CASSVRREGEDTQYF
.	TRBD2	TRBV11-2	TRBJ2-3	TGTGCCAGCAGCCCCAGACAGGGACTAGCGTTGGCAGATACGGAGTATTTT	CASSPRQGLALADTEYF
.	.	TRBV27	TRBJ2-2	TGTGCCAGCAGTTATACCGGGACCTTCACCGGGGAGCTGTTTTTT	CASSYTGTFTGELFF
few	.	TRBV7-9	TRBJ1-2	TGTGCCAGCAGCTGGGGGCCTCAGGGCTTGGGGTATGGCTACACCTTC	CASSWGPQGLGYGYTF